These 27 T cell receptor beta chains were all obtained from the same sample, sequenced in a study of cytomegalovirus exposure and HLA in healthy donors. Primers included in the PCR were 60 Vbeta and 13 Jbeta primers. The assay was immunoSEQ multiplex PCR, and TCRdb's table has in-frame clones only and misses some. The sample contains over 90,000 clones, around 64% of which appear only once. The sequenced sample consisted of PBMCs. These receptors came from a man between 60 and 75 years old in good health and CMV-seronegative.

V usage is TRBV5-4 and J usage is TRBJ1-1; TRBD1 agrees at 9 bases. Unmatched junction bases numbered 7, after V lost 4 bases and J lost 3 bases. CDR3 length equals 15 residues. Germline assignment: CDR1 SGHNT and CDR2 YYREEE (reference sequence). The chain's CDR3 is CASSPGQGTDTEAFF. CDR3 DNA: TGTGCCAGCAGCCCTGGACAGGGGACCGACACTGAAGCTTTCTTT.

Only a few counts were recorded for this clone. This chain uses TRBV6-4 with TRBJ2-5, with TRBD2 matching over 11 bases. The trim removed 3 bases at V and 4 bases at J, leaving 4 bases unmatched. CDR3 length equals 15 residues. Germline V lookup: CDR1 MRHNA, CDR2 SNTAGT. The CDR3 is CASSETSGSTETQYF. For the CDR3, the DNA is TGTGCCAGCAGTGAAACTAGCGGGAGTACAGAGACCCAGTACTTC.

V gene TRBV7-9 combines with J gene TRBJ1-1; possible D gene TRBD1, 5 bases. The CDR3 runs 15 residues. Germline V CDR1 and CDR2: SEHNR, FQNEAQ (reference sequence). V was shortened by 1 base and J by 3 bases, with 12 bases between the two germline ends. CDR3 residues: CASSLGVTEDTEAFF. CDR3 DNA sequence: TGTGCCAGCAGCTTAGGGGTGACAGAGGACACTGAAGCTTTCTTT.

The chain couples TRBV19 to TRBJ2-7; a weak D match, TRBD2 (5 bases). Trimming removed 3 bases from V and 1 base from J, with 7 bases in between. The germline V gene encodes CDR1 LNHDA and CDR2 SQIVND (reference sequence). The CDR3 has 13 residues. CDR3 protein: CASSIPGSYEQYF. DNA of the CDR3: TGTGCCAGTAGTATCCCGGGATCCTACGAGCAGTACTTC.

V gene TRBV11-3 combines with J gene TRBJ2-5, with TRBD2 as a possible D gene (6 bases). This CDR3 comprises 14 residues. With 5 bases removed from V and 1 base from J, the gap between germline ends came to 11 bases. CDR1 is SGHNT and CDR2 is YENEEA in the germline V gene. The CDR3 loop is CASSRLVSQETQYF. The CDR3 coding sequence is TGTGCCAGCAGCCGACTAGTTTCCCAAGAGACCCAGTACTTC. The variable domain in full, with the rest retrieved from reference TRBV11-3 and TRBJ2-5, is EAGVVQSPRYKIIEKKQPVAFWCNPISGHNTLYWYLQNLGQGPELLIRYENEEAVDDSQLPKDRFSAERLKGVDSTLKIQPAELGDSAVYLCASSRLVSQETQYFGPGTRLLVL.

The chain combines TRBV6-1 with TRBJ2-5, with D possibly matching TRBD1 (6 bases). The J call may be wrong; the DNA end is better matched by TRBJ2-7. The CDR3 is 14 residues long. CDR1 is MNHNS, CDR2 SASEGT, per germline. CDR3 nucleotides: TGTGCCAGCACCCGACAGGCCAACTCCTACGAGCAGTACTTC. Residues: CASTRQANSYEQYF.

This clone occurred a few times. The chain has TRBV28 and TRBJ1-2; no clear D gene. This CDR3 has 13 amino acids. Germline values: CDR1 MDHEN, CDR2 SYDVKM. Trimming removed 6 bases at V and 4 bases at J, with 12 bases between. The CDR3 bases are TGTGCCAGCAGCCCTCGTTACTCCTATGGCTACACCTTC. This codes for CASSPRYSYGYTF.

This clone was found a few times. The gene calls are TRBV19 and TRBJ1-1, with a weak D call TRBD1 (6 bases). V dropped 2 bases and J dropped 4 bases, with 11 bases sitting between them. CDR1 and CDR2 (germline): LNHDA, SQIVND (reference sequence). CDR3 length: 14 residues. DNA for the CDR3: TGTGCCAGTAGTATATTGGTCAGGGGCACTGAAGCTTTCTTT. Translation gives CASSILVRGTEAFF. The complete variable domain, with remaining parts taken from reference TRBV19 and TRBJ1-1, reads DGGITQSPKYLFRKEGQNVTLSCEQNLNHDAMYWYRQDPGQGLRLIYYSQIVNDFQKGDIAEGYSVSREKKESFPLTVTSAQKNPTAFYLCASSILVRGTEAFFGQGTRLTVV.

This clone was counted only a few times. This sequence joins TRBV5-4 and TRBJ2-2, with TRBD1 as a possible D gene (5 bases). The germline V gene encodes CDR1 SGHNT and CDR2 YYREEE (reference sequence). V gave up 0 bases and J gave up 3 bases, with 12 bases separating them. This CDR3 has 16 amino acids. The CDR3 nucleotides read TGTGCCAGCAGCTTGGGGGCCAGGGCGGACACCGGGGAGCTGTTTTTT. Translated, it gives CASSLGARADTGELFF. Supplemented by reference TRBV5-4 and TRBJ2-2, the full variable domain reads ETGVTQSPTHLIKTRGQQVTLRCSSQSGHNTVSWYQQALGQGPQFIFQYYREEENGRGNFPPRFSGLQFPNYSSELNVNALELDDSALYLCASSLGARADTGELFFGEGSRLTVL.

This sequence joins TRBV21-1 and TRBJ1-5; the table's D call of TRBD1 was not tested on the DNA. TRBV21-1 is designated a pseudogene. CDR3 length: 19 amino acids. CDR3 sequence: CASSGRQGKRLYSNQPQHF. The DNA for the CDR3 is TGTGCCAGCAGCGGACGACAGGGGAAGCGACTTTATAGCAATCAGCCCCAGCATTTT.

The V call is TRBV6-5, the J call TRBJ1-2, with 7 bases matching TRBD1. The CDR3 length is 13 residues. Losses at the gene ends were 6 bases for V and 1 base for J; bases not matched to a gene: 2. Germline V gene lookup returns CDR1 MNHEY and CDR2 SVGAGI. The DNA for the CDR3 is TGTGCCAGCAGGTGGGACAGTAACTATGGCTACACCTTC. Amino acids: CASRWDSNYGYTF.

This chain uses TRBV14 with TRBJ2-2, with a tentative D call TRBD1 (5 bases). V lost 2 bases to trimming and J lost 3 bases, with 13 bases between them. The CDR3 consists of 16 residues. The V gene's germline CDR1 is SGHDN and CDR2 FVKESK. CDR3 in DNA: TGTGCCAGCAGCCAAATAGGGGATGGGGACACCGGGGAGCTGTTTTTT. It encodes CASSQIGDGDTGELFF.

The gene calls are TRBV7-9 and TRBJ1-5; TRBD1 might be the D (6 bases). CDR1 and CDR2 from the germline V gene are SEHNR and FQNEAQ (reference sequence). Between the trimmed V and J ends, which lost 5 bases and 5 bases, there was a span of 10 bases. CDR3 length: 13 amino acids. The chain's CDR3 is CASSPQGDQPQHF. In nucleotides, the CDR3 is TGTGCCAGCAGCCCACAGGGTGATCAGCCCCAGCATTTT.

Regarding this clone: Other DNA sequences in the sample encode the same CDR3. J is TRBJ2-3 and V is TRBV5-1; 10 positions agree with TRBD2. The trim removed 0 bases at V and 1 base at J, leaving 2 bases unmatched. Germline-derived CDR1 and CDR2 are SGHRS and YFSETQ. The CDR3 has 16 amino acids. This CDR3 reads CASSLGGLAGTDTQYF. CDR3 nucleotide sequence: TGCGCCAGCAGCTTGGGAGGACTAGCGGGCACAGATACGCAGTATTTT.

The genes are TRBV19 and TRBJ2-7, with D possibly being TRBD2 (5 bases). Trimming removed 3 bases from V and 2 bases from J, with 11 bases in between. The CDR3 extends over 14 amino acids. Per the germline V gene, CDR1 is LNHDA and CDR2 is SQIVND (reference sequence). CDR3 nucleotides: TGTGCCAGTAGTATTACAGCGGCAACCTACGAGCAGTACTTC. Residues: CASSITAATYEQYF.

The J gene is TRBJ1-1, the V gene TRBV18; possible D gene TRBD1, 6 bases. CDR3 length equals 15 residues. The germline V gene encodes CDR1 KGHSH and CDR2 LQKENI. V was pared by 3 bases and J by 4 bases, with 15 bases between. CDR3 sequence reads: CASSPSNRVGTEAFF. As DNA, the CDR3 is TGTGCCAGCTCACCTTCTAACAGGGTTGGCACTGAAGCTTTCTTT.

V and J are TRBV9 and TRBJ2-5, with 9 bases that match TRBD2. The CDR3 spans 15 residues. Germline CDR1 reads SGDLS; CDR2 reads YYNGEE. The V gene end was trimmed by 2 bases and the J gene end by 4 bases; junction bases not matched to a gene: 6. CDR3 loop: CASSVSGSPGETQYF. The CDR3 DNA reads TGTGCCAGCAGCGTTAGCGGGAGCCCCGGAGAGACCCAGTACTTC.

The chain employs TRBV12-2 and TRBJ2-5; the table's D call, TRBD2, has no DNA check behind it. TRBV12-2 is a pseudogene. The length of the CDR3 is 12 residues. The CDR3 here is CASRSLGRAQYF. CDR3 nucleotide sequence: TGTGCAAGTCGCTCGCTAGGGCGGGCCCAGTACTTC.

The CDR3 sequence is CASSITGGGTQYF. CDR3 nucleotides: TGTGCCAGCAGCATCACAGGGGGCGGTACGCAGTATTTT. The chain recombines TRBV7-3 with TRBJ2-3; the match to TRBD1 covers 9 bases. This CDR3 spans 13 amino acids. Germline V gene lookup returns CDR1 SGHTA and CDR2 FQGTGA. V shed 5 bases, J shed 8 bases, and the junction held 5 bases outside the gene matches.

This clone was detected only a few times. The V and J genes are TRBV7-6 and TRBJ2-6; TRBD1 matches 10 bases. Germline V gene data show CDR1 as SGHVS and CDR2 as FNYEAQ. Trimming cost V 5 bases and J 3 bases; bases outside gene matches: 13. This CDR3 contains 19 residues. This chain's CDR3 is CASSPELRQGALGANVLTF. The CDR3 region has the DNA TGTGCCAGCAGCCCGGAGCTGAGACAGGGGGCGCTTGGGGCCAACGTCCTGACTTTC.

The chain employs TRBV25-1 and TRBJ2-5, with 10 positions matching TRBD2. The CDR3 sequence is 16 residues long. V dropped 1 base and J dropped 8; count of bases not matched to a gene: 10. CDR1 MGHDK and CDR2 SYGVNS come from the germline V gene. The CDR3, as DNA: TGTGCCAGCAGTGAATTTGAGGCTAGCGGGGGCTCAACCCAGTACTTC. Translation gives CASSEFEASGGSTQYF.

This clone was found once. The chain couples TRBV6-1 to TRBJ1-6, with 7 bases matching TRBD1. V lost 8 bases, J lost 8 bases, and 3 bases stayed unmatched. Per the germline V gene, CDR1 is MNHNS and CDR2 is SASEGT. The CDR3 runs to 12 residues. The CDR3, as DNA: TGTGCCAGCCGGGACAGATATTCACCCCTCCACTTT. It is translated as CASRDRYSPLHF.

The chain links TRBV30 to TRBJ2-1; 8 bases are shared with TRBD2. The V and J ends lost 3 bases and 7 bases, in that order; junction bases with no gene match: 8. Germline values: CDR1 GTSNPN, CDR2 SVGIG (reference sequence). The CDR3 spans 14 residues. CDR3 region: CAWRGLVVSNEQFF. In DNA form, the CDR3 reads TGTGCCTGGAGGGGACTAGTCGTCTCGAATGAGCAGTTCTTC.

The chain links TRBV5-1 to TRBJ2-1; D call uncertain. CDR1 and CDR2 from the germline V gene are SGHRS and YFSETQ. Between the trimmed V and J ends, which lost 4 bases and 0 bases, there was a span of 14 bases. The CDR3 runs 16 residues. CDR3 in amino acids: CASSREGGLSYNEQFF. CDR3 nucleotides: TGCGCCAGCAGCCGCGAAGGCGGTCTCTCCTACAATGAGCAGTTCTTC.

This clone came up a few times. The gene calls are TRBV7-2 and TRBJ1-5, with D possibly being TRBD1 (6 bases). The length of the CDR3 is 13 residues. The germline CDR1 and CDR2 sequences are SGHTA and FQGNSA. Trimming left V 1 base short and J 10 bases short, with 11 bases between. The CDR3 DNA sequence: TGTGCCAGCAGCTTAGGGGGGCCCTATCCCCAGCATTTT. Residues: CASSLGGPYPQHF.

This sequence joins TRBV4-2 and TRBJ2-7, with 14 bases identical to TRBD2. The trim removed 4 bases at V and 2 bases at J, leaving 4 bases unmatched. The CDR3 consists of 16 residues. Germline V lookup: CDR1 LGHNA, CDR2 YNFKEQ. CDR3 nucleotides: TGTGCCAGCAGCCGCGCGACTAGCGGGAGGGCCTACGAGCAGTACTTC. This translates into CASSRATSGRAYEQYF.

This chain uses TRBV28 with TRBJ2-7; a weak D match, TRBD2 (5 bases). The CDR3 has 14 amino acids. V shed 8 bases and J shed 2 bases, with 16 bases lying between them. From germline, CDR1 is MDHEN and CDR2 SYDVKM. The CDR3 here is CASHQVRATYEQYF. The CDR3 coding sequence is TGTGCCAGCCACCAGGTGAGGGCCACCTACGAGCAGTACTTC. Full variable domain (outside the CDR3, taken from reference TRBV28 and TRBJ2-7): DVKVTQSSRYLVKRTGEKVFLECVQDMDHENMFWYRQDPGLGLRLIYFSYDVKMKEKGDIPEGYSVSREKKERFSLILESASTNQTSMYLCASHQVRATYEQYFGPGTRLTVT.